The source of this TCR beta chain is a study of blood T cell repertoires in COVID-19 (dated by TCRdb to 2018 to 2021). Context from the whole study: Samples from collaborators originated in the United States, Italy and Spain and spanned both the acute and convalescent phases of COVID-19. The prospective study material was composed of cDNA or gDNA derived from T cells, B-cell-depleted T cells, or PBMCs. Deeply sampled blood TCRbeta repertoires from subjects exposed to, actively infected with, or recovered from COVID-19 were included in the dataset. A freely available public database, intended as a resource for researchers studying the immune response to SARS-CoV-2, is where the repertoires were released. The samples were drawn from two sources: the first 160 participants of the ongoing ImmuneRACE study, and 1,254 subjects contributed by 6 global collaborators. Nearly every sample came with metadata listing a de-identified subject ID, COVID-19 status, age in years and sex. Where available, HLA class I and class II types were taken from metadata supplied by the sample provider and were not determined by assay-based typing.

TCRbeta CDR3 regions were amplified from genomic DNA by means of the immunoSEQ Assay, a bias-controlled multiplex PCR. The study's processing was this. Nucleated cell counts per sample were estimated from amplification of reference gene primers within the assay. To quantify the absolute abundance of each unique TCRbeta CDR3 rearrangement, sequence reads were collapsed and filtered. For each sample, productive Simpson clonality was calculated as the square root of Simpson's diversity index over productive rearrangements. TCRdb mirrors the immuneACCESS table, restricted to in-frame sequences. Some clones are absent from its copies; in checked studies, under half trace to an unresolved V gene, and the reason for the others is unknown. That table is the source of V, J and clone size, and D and trimming were worked out from the DNA. The sample table shows more than 95,000 clones, and more than 75% are seen once. The top ten constitute under 30% of the sample.

The CDR3 runs 15 amino acids, cysteine and phenylalanine included. Solely the CDR3 DNA is kept, with 45 bases framed from the first base. In the germline V gene, CDR1 corresponds to LGHNT and CDR2 to FRNRAP. Cut back by 6 bases and 8 bases, the V and J ends lie 20 bases apart. A remark on this clone: Its recognized antigen is unknown. No per-base quality is available; no much larger clone lies one base away.

The full study reports these points: The amount of clinical and demographic metadata varied by source and participant and was provided uncurated.

The collaborating institutions used their own protocols to collect whole blood in K2EDTA tubes. For TCRbeta analysis, collaborators shipped samples as frozen whole blood, isolated PBMCs, or DNA extracted from either of those sample types. The chain couples TRBV12-5 to TRBJ2-1; 6 matching bases give a weak D call of TRBD2. This clonotype originated in a man aged 55 to 69 with acute or convalescent COVID-19. Sequencing was carried out using peripheral blood. This receptor carries the CDR3 CASGQGTSLGDEQFF. In nucleotides, the sequence is TGTGCTAGTGGCCAAGGGACTTCACTAGGCGATGAGCAGTTCTTC.